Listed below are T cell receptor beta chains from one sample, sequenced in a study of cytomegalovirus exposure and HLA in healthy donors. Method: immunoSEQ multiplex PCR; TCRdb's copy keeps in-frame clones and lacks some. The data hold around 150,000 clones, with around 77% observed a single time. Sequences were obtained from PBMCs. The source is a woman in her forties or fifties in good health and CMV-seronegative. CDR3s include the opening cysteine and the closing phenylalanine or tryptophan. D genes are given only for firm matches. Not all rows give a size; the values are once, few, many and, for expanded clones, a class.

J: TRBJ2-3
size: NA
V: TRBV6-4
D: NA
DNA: TGTGCCAGCAGTGACGAGACACTTACAGATACGCAGTATTTT
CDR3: CASSDETLTDTQYF

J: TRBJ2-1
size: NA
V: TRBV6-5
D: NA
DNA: TGTGCCAGCAGTTATGGCGGGTCGGCCTACAATGAGCAGTTCTTC
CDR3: CASSYGGSAYNEQFF

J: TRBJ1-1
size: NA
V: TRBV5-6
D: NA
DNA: TGTGCCAGCAGCTTCTCCAGGGGGAACACTGAAGCTTTCTTT
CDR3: CASSFSRGNTEAFF

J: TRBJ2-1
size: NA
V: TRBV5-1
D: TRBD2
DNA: TGCGCCAGCAGCAGAACCCTAGCGGGGGGGAGGGATGAGCAGTTCTTC
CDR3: CASSRTLAGGRDEQFF

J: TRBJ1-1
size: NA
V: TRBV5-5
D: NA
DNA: TGTGCCAGCAGCATCAGAACAGGGAACACTGAAGCTTTCTTT
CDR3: CASSIRTGNTEAFF

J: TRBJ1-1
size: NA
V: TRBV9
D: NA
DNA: TGTGCCAGCAGCGTAGGCAGTGGGAACACTGAAGCTTTCTTT
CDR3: CASSVGSGNTEAFF

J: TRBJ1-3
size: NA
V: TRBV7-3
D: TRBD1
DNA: TGTGCCAGCAGCCCAACAGGGGGAAGAAACACCATATATTTT
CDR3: CASSPTGGRNTIYF

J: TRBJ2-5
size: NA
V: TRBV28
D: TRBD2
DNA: TGTGCCAGCAGACCCAGCGGGGGAGAGACCCAGTACTTC
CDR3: CASRPSGGETQYF

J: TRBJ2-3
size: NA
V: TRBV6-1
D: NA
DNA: TGTGCCAGCACAGTCGGCACAGATACGCAGTATTTT
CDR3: CASTVGTDTQYF

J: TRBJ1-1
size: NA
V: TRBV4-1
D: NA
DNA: TGCGCCAGCAGCCAAGCTGGGCAGATGAACACTGAAGCTTTCTTT
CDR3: CASSQAGQMNTEAFF

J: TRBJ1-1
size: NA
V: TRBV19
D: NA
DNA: TGTGCCAGTGGTTTAACAGGGAGTCCGAACACTGAAGCTTTCTTT
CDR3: CASGLTGSPNTEAFF

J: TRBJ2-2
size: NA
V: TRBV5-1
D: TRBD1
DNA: TGCGCCAGCAGCTCGGGACAGCCGAACACCGGGGAGCTGTTTTTT
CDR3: CASSSGQPNTGELFF

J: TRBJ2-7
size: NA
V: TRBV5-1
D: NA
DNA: TGCGCCAGCAGCTTGGACGGGAGAGGGCCCTACGAGCAGTACTTC
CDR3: CASSLDGRGPYEQYF

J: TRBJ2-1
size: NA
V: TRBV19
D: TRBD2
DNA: TGTGCCAGTAGCCCAAGGGGACTAGCGGGCCTGGATGAGCAGTTCTTC
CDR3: CASSPRGLAGLDEQFF

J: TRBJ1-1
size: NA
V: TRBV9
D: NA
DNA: TGTGCCAGCAGCCTCCATGGGCAGGGCACTGAAGCTTTCTTT
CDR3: CASSLHGQGTEAFF

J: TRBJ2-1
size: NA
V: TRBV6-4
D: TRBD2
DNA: TGTGCCAGCAGTGACGAGCTAGCGGGGTACAATGAGCAGTTCTTC
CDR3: CASSDELAGYNEQFF

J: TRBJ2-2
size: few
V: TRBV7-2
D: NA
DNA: TGTGCCAGCAGCTTAACGGGGGGCTTCAACACCGGGGAGCTGTTTTTT
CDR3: CASSLTGGFNTGELFF

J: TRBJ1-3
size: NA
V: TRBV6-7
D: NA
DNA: TGTGCCAGCAGTTACTCCGGGGTCGGAAACACCATATATTTT
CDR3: CASSYSGVGNTIYF

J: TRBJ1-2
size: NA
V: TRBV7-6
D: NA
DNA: TGTGCCAGCAGCTTAGCGCGGGGAGCGGAGGATTGG
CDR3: CASSLARGAEDW

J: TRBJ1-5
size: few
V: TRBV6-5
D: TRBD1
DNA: TGTGCCAGCAGCCGGACAGGGGGGGGCAATCAGCCCCAGCATTTT
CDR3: CASSRTGGGNQPQHF

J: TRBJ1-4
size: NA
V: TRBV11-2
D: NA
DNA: TGTGCCAGCAGCCCAGACAGGACGAGTGAAAAACTGTTTTTT
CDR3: CASSPDRTSEKLFF

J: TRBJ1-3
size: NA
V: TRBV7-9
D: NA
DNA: TGTGCCAGCAGCCTAAGAAGAGGAAACACCATATATTTT
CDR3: CASSLRRGNTIYF

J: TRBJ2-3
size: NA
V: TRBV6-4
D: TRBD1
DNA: TGTGCCAGCAGTGACTCGGACAGGGCGACAGATACGCAGTATTTT
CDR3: CASSDSDRATDTQYF

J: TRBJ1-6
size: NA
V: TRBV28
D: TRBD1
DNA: TGTGCCAGCAGTTTCGGGACAGGGGATAATTCACCCCTCCACTTT
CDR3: CASSFGTGDNSPLHF

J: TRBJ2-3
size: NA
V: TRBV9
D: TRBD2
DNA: TGTGCCAGCAGCGTAGGGAATAGCGGGAGCACAGATACGCAGTATTTT
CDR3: CASSVGNSGSTDTQYF